This TCR beta chain was recovered during a study of T cell responses to AZD1222 COVID-19 vaccine. Overall study results and limits: Just a handful of AZD1222 recipients tested seropositive at baseline. There were mostly white British donors and more females than males, and clonal diversity was possibly underestimated. Regions 160-218 and 743-854 held dominance among vaccine-associated CD4 TCRs, which spanned spike.

Analysis merged second doses at about 4 or about 12 weeks. This clone was observed once. Its antigen is not known. Repertoires were generated with immunoSEQ multiplex PCR, while TCRdb's copy carries only in-frame clones and drops some. Among about 120,000 clones listed, about 92% were seen once. V dropped 6 bases and J dropped 0; count of bases not matched to a gene: 7. The germline gives CDR1 KGHSH, CDR2 LQKENI. This CDR3 comprises 16 residues. This receptor was identified in an adult who received the AZD1222 COVID-19 vaccine. This material consisted of peripheral blood, taken 28 days after the second AZD1222 dose. The chain is built from TRBV18 and TRBJ2-3; TRBD2 aligns across 9 bases. The CDR3 region is CASSRTSAPSTDTQYF. As DNA, the CDR3 is TGTGCCAGCTCTAGGACTAGCGCGCCTAGCACAGATACGCAGTATTTT.